What follows are 32 T cell receptor beta chains derived from one specimen sequenced in a study of cytomegalovirus exposure and HLA in healthy donors. The primer mix had 60 Vbeta and 13 Jbeta primers. Libraries were prepared by immunoSEQ multiplex PCR; TCRdb keeps only in-frame clonotypes and omits some of them. Of around 180,000 clones listed, roughly 83% are singletons. Sequenced material: PBMCs. Every receptor here comes from a woman aged 45-59 years in good health and CMV-seronegative.

The chain is built from TRBV15 and TRBJ2-7; D possibly corresponds to TRBD2 (6 bases). Germline-derived CDR1 and CDR2 are LNHNV and YYDKDF (reference sequence). There are 14 residues in the CDR3. Trimming pared 3 bases from V and 0 bases from J, leaving 9 bases between. The chain's CDR3 is CATSRGGTSYEQYF. For the CDR3, the DNA is TGTGCCACCAGCAGGGGCGGGACCTCCTACGAGCAGTACTTC.

The rearrangement uses TRBV7-6 and TRBJ2-7; a possible D gene is TRBD2 (6 bases). The CDR3 covers 16 residues. The germline V gene has CDR1 SGHVS and CDR2 FNYEAQ. Trimming removed 1 base from V and 4 bases from J, with 17 bases in between. The CDR3, as DNA: TGTGCCAGCAGCTTAGATGGGGGAAGAGGGACTTACGAGCAGTACTTC. As protein: CASSLDGGRGTYEQYF.

CDR3 in DNA: TGCGCCAGCAGCCAAGTGATCGCGGGGAATCAGCCCCAGCATTTT. Protein product: CASSQVIAGNQPQHF. The chain joins TRBV4-1 to TRBJ1-5; D is unresolved. Trimming shortened V by 1 base and J by 4 bases, and 11 bases separated the two germline ends. The germline V gene encodes CDR1 MGHRA and CDR2 YSYEKL. This CDR3 is built from 15 residues.

The chain couples TRBV27 to TRBJ2-1, with 7 bases aligning to TRBD2. This CDR3 has 17 residues. Losses at the gene ends were 2 bases for V and 6 bases for J; bases not matched to a gene: 13. Germline V gene lookup returns CDR1 MNHEY and CDR2 SMNVEV (reference sequence). CDR3 in amino acids: CASSLRAGVTGSNEQFF. CDR3 in DNA: TGTGCCAGCAGTTTAAGGGCGGGAGTAACCGGCAGCAATGAGCAGTTCTTC.

The chain has TRBV6-5 and TRBJ1-6; D is unresolved. Per the germline V gene, CDR1 is MNHEY and CDR2 is SVGAGI. The CDR3 totals 14 residues. Trimming cost V 7 bases and J 2 bases, with 9 bases left between them. CDR3 loop: CASTGTAYNSPLHF. In nucleotides, the CDR3 is TGTGCCAGCACTGGAACAGCCTATAATTCACCCCTCCACTTT.

The chain links TRBV19 to TRBJ2-1, with 11 bases that match TRBD2. There are 15 residues in the CDR3. With V trimmed by 5 bases and J by 2 bases, 2 bases remained unmatched. Germline V CDR1 and CDR2: LNHDA, SQIVND (reference sequence). The CDR3 sequence: CASSELAGAYNEQFF. The CDR3 nucleotides read TGTGCCAGTAGTGAACTAGCGGGAGCCTACAATGAGCAGTTCTTC.

This sequence joins TRBV7-2 and TRBJ2-7, with TRBD2 as a possible D gene (5 bases). The CDR3 runs 15 residues. V was shortened by 5 bases and J by 3 bases, with 17 bases between the two germline ends. Germline assignment: CDR1 SGHTA and CDR2 FQGNSA. The DNA for the CDR3 is TGTGCCAGCAGCCGAGTGGGTACGGCGGGCTACGAGCAGTACTTC. This translates into CASSRVGTAGYEQYF.

This clone was observed a handful of times. The chain employs TRBV6-1 and TRBJ1-6; TRBD1 matches 8 bases. Germline V lookup: CDR1 MNHNS, CDR2 SASEGT. The V segment lost 11 bases and the J segment 3 bases; nucleotides outside the gene matches: 6. The CDR3 totals 14 residues. The CDR3 loop reads CAGKTGGYNSPLHF. For the CDR3, the DNA is TGTGCCGGAAAAACAGGGGGCTATAATTCACCCCTCCACTTT.

The chain links TRBV4-1 to TRBJ2-7; D is uncertain. The V end was cut by 0 bases, the J end by 3 bases, with 6 bases between. The germline gives CDR1 MGHRA, CDR2 YSYEKL. CDR3 length equals 13 residues. The CDR3 reads CASSQDGSYEQYF. The CDR3 DNA reads TGCGCCAGCAGCCAAGATGGCAGCTACGAGCAGTACTTC.

The V gene is TRBV27, the J gene TRBJ2-6; perhaps TRBD2 as D (5 bases). CDR3 size: 16 residues. Germline CDR1 reads MNHEY; CDR2 reads SMNVEV (reference sequence). Trimming pared 0 bases from V and 4 bases from J, leaving 10 bases between. Here the CDR3 DNA reads TGTGCCAGCAGTTTATCGCCCGGGGTCGGGGCCAACGTCCTGACTTTC. It translates to CASSLSPGVGANVLTF.

The V and J genes are TRBV9 and TRBJ2-2; D perhaps matches TRBD1 (6 bases). CDR1 and CDR2 from the germline V gene are SGDLS and YYNGEE. The CDR3 is 14 residues long. Trimming took off 4 bases at V and 5 bases at J, with 12 bases between the two ends. Here the CDR3 reads CASSPSGDTGELFF. The CDR3, as DNA: TGTGCCAGCAGCCCATCAGGGGATACCGGGGAGCTGTTTTTT.

This chain connects TRBV27 to TRBJ1-2; a possible D gene is TRBD1 (5 bases). CDR1 is MNHEY, CDR2 SMNVEV, per germline (reference sequence). This CDR3 is 14 amino acids long. The germline V and J ends were trimmed by 8 bases and 5 bases, with 18 bases remaining between them. For the CDR3, the DNA is TGTGCCAGCGCCCTGGGGGGGACTCGGTATGGCTACACCTTC. Encoded protein: CASALGGTRYGYTF.

The chain recombines TRBV4-3 with TRBJ1-1, with D hard to call. Germline V gene data show CDR1 as LGHNA and CDR2 as YSLEER. The V end was cut by 0 bases, the J end by 0 bases, with 20 bases between. The CDR3 is 19 amino acids. CDR3 region: CASSQEASGFLSLNTEAFF. Here the CDR3 DNA reads TGCGCCAGCAGCCAAGAAGCATCGGGGTTTCTTTCATTGAACACTGAAGCTTTCTTT.

The CDR3 region is CASSPEGGRAEAFF. DNA for the CDR3: TGTGCCAGCTCACCAGAGGGGGGGAGAGCTGAAGCTTTCTTT. The chain uses TRBV18 and TRBJ1-1, with D perhaps matching TRBD1 (6 bases). The germline V gene has CDR1 KGHSH and CDR2 LQKENI. V was pared by 2 bases and J by 6 bases, with 13 bases between. The CDR3 is made up of 14 amino acids.

This clone was detected only a few times. V is TRBV18 and J is TRBJ1-3, with a possible D match to TRBD1 (5 bases). The V gene's germline CDR1 is KGHSH and CDR2 LQKENI. The CDR3 runs to 14 residues. Deletions cut 1 base from V and 4 bases from J, with 8 bases between. Here the CDR3 reads CASSPQRGGNTIYF. DNA for the CDR3: TGTGCCAGCTCACCACAGCGGGGCGGAAACACCATATATTTT.

The chain joins TRBV19 to TRBJ1-2, with D hard to call. The V end was cut by 7 bases, the J end by 4 bases, with 16 bases between. From germline, CDR1 is LNHDA and CDR2 SQIVND (reference sequence). This CDR3 comprises 14 residues. CDR3 sequence reads: CASIETVSGYGYTF. DNA for the CDR3: TGTGCCAGTATTGAAACAGTGTCAGGCTATGGCTACACCTTC.

The rearrangement joins TRBV28 to TRBJ1-1; 8 bases are shared with TRBD1. CDR3 length: 17 residues. Germline assignment: CDR1 MDHEN and CDR2 SYDVKM. After removal of 0 bases from V and 0 bases from J, the junction contained 6 bases not matched to a gene. The CDR3 DNA follows: TGTGCCAGCAGTTTATGGGCAGGGGGCCTAATGAACACTGAAGCTTTCTTT. Translating gives CASSLWAGGLMNTEAFF.

J is TRBJ2-2 and V is TRBV7-2, with TRBD2 identical over 12 bases. Germline CDR1 reads SGHTA; CDR2 reads FQGNSA. This CDR3 comprises 16 residues. V shed 5 bases, J shed 6 bases, and the junction held 7 bases outside the gene matches. The chain's CDR3 is CASSPERLAGAGELFF. The CDR3 region has the DNA TGTGCCAGCAGCCCCGAAAGACTAGCGGGAGCCGGGGAGCTGTTTTTT.

This chain joins TRBV30 and TRBJ1-2; tentative D call: TRBD1 (5 bases). Germline values: CDR1 GTSNPN, CDR2 SVGIG (reference sequence). V was trimmed by 4 bases and J by 10 bases, leaving 19 bases between them. This CDR3 has 13 amino acids. DNA for the CDR3: TGTGCCTGGACCCCTCGGGGGGACGGCCTCTACACCTTC. This encodes CAWTPRGDGLYTF.

The rearrangement joins TRBV6-1 to TRBJ1-5; no clear D. Germline assignment: CDR1 MNHNS and CDR2 SASEGT. The V and J ends lost 4 bases and 1 base respectively, with 5 bases between them. This CDR3 spans 13 amino acids. This CDR3 reads CASSGASNQPQHF. For the CDR3, the DNA is TGTGCCAGCAGTGGGGCGAGCAATCAGCCCCAGCATTTT.

The chain links TRBV4-3 to TRBJ2-3; tentative D call: TRBD1 (5 bases). From germline, CDR1 is LGHNA and CDR2 YSLEER. This CDR3 region has 17 residues. With 1 base removed from V and 0 bases from J, the gap between germline ends came to 14 bases. In DNA form, the CDR3 reads TGCGCCAGCAGCCAAGTGGTGACGACAGTTAGCACAGATACGCAGTATTTT. This encodes CASSQVVTTVSTDTQYF.

This chain connects TRBV6-1 to TRBJ1-6; 8 positions match TRBD1. The length of the CDR3 is 15 residues. Trimming removed 4 bases from V and 5 bases from J; junction bases left unmatched: 4. Germline V CDR1 and CDR2: MNHNS, SASEGT. The CDR3 loop reads CASSVRQGNNSPLHF. CDR3 bases: TGTGCCAGCAGTGTCCGACAGGGGAATAATTCACCCCTCCACTTT.

With regard to this clone: At one boundary the junction diverges from the germline segment, which might be a read error. The sample contains more than one DNA sequence encoding this CDR3. This sequence joins TRBV6-5 and TRBJ1-2, with a possible D match to TRBD1 (5 bases). The CDR3 totals 14 residues. CDR1 is MNHEY, CDR2 SVGAGI, per germline. CDR3 amino acids: CASSYAGGRYGYTF. In nucleotides, the CDR3 is TGCGCCAGCAGTTACGCCGGGGGTCGCTATGGCTACACCTTC.

This rearrangement joins TRBV19 to TRBJ1-4; 11 bases are shared with TRBD1. Germline CDR1 reads LNHDA; CDR2 reads SQIVND (reference sequence). V was pared by 6 bases and J by 2 bases, with 2 bases of the junction left unmatched. The CDR3 is 15 residues long. CDR3 sequence reads: CASRDRGRTNEKLFF. The CDR3 region has the DNA TGTGCCAGTAGGGACAGGGGGCGGACTAATGAAAAACTGTTTTTT.

V gene TRBV10-3 combines with J gene TRBJ2-3, with a tentative D call TRBD2 (6 bases). The CDR3 sequence is 13 residues long. Germline V gives CDR1 ENHRY, CDR2 SYGVKD. V lost 8 bases, J lost 6 bases, and 15 bases lay in between. The CDR3 region has the DNA TGTGCCATCTCGAGGGAGGAACGGGATACGCAGTATTTT. Amino acid sequence: CAISREERDTQYF.

The CDR3 DNA follows: TGTGCCAGCCAGGCCGGGCAGGGGAGTACTGAAGCTTTCTTT. Translation gives CASQAGQGSTEAFF. The V gene is TRBV6-5, the J gene TRBJ1-1; perhaps TRBD1 as D (6 bases). The ends were cut back, 8 bases at V and 5 bases at J, with 18 bases in the middle. Germline V gene sequence: CDR1 MNHEY, CDR2 SVGAGI. The CDR3 consists of 14 residues.

This chain joins TRBV7-6 and TRBJ2-5; 7 positions match TRBD1. Looked up from germline, CDR1 is SGHVS and CDR2 is FNYEAQ. The ends lost 4 bases at V and 11 bases at J; junction bases unmatched: 16. This CDR3 is 15 amino acids long. The CDR3 loop reads CASSSPQDRWEEQYF. For the CDR3, the DNA is TGTGCCAGCAGCTCACCCCAGGACAGGTGGGAAGAGCAGTACTTC.

The chain employs TRBV10-3 and TRBJ1-2, with unresolved D. The length of the CDR3 is 15 residues. The germline V gene encodes CDR1 ENHRY and CDR2 SYGVKD. V was trimmed by 3 bases and J by 4 bases, leaving 15 bases between them. The DNA for the CDR3 is TGTGCCATCAGTGAAGAACGGTTTACCTCCTATGGCTACACCTTC. Translated: CAISEERFTSYGYTF.

The V and J genes are TRBV5-4 and TRBJ2-1, with D maybe TRBD1 (5 bases). The ends were cut back, 1 base at V and 0 bases at J, with 11 bases in the middle. The CDR3 spans 16 residues. Germline V gene sequence: CDR1 SGHNT, CDR2 YYREEE (reference sequence). The CDR3, as DNA: TGTGCCAGCAGCTTGTCAGTGGGGCGCTCCTACAATGAGCAGTTCTTC. Amino acid sequence: CASSLSVGRSYNEQFF.

The chain links TRBV6-6 to TRBJ1-3; weak D call: TRBD1 (5 bases). V was clipped by 7 bases and J by 0 bases, with 13 bases between them. CDR1 and CDR2 (germline): MNHNY, SVGAGI (reference sequence). The CDR3 has 15 residues. The CDR3 sequence: CASTKTGVSGNTIYF. In DNA form, the CDR3 reads TGTGCCAGCACGAAAACAGGAGTCTCTGGAAACACCATATATTTT.

The rearrangement joins TRBV7-9 to TRBJ2-5; D is unresolved. CDR1 and CDR2 from the germline V gene are SEHNR and FQNEAQ (reference sequence). The CDR3 sequence is 11 residues long. Deletions cut 3 bases from V and 4 bases from J, with 3 bases between. The CDR3 DNA follows: TGTGCCAGCAGCTTCTCAGAGACCCAGTACTTC. It encodes CASSFSETQYF.

The rearrangement links TRBV28 to TRBJ1-5; D uncertain. Germline CDR1 reads MDHEN; CDR2 reads SYDVKM. V was shortened by 9 bases and J by 1 base, with 7 bases between the two germline ends. The CDR3 sequence is 12 residues long. The CDR3 reads CASFLSNQPQHF. The CDR3 coding sequence is TGTGCCAGTTTCCTAAGCAATCAGCCCCAGCATTTT.